This T cell receptor (beta chain) derives from a study of shared clonotypes between healthy human individuals. Study results and caveats: A reduction in generation probabilities was seen for non-shared clonotypes relative to those shared by all four donors.

Note on this clone: Its antigen is not identified.

Donors were Caucasian adults residing in Nashville, Tennessee, USA. Measured with immunoSEQ multiplex PCR; TCRdb has only the in-frame clones, and not every one. The sample lists some 320,000 clones; about nine tenths were seen once. The germline gives CDR1 SGDLS, CDR2 YYNGEE. V lost 1 base and J lost 6, with 20 bases in between. CDR3 size: 17 residues. Sequencing was carried out using memory CD8+ T cells sorted from blood. As for subset: CD45RO+ cells pooled with CCR7-negative TemRA cells. The chain joins TRBV9 to TRBJ1-5; D not certain. This TCR was sampled from a man younger than 35 in good health. For the CDR3, the DNA is TGTGCCAGCAGCGTACCCATAAACCGGGGTTCGGTTCAGCCCCAGCATTTT. Residues: CASSVPINRGSVQPQHF.